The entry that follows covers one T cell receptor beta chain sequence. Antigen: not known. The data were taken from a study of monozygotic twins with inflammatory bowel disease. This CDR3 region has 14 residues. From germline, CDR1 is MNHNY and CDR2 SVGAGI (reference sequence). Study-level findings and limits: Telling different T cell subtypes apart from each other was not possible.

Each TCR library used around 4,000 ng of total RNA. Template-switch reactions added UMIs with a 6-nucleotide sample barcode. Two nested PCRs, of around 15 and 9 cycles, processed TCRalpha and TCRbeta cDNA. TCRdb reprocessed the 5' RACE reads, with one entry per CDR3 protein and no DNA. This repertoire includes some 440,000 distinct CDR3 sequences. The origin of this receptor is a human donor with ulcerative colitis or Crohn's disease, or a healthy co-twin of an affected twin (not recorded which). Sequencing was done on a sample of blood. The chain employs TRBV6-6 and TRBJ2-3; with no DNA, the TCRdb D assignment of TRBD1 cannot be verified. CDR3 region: CASRDRGRSEPQYF.